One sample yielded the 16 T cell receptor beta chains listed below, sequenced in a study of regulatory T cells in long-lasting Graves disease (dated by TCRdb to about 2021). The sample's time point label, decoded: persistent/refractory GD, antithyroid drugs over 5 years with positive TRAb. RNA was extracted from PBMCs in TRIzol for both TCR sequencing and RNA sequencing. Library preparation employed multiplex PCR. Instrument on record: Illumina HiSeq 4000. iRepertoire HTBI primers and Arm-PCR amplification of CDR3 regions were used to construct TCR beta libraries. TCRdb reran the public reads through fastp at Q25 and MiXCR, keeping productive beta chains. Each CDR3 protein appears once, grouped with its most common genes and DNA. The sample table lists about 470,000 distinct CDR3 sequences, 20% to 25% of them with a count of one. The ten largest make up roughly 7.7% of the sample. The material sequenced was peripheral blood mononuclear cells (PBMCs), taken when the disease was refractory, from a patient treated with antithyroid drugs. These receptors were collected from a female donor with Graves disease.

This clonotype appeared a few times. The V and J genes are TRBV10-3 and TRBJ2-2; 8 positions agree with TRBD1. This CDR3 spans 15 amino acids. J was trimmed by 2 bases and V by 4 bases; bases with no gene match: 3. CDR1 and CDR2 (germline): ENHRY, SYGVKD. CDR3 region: CAISGQGSNTGELFF. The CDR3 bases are TGTGCCATCAGTGGACAGGGGAGTAACACCGGGGAGCTGTTTTTT.

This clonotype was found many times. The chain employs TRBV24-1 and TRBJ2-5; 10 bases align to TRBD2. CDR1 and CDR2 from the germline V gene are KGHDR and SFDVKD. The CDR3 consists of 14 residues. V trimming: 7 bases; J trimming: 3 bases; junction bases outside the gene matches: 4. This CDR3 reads CATSPGLAEETQYF. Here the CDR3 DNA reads TGTGCCACCAGCCCCGGACTAGCGGAAGAGACCCAGTACTTC.

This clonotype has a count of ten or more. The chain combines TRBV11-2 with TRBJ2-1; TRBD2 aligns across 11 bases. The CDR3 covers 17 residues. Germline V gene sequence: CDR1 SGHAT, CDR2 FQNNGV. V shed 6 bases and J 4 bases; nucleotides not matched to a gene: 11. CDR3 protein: CASRTSGDLRGYNEQFF. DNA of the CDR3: TGTGCCAGCAGGACTAGCGGGGACCTGAGGGGGTACAATGAGCAGTTCTTC. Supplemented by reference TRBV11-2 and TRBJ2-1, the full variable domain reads EAGVAQSPRYKIIEKRQSVAFWCNPISGHATLYWYQQILGQGPKLLIQFQNNGVVDDSQLPKDRFSAERLKGVDSTLKIQPAKLEDSAVYLCASRTSGDLRGYNEQFFGPGTRLTVL.

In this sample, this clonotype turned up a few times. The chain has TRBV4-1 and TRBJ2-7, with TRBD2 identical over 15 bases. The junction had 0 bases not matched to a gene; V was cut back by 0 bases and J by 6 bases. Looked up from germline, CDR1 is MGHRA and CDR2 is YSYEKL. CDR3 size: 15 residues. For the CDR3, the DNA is TGCGCCAGCAGCCAAGAGGGACTAGCGGGAGGCGAGCAGTACTTC. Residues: CASSQEGLAGGEQYF.

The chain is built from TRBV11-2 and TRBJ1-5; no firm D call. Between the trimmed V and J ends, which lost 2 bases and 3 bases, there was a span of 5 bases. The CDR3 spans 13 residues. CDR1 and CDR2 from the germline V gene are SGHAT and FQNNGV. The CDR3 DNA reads TGTGCCAGCAGCTTAATGTTCAATCAGCCCCAGCATTTT. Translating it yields CASSLMFNQPQHF.

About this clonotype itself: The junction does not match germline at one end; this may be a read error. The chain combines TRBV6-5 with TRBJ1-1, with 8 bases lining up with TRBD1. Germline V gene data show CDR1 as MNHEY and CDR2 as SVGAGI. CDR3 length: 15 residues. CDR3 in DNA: TGTGCCAGCAGTTATCCCCGATCAGGGGGCACTGAGGCTTTCTTT. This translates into CASSYPRSGGTEAFF.

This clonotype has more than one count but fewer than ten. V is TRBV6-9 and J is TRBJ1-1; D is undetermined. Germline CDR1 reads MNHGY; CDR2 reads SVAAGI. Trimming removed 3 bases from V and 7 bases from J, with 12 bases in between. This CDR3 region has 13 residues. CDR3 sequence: CASSYVRHHEAFF. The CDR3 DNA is TGTGCCAGCAGTTACGTAAGACACCATGAAGCTTTCTTT.

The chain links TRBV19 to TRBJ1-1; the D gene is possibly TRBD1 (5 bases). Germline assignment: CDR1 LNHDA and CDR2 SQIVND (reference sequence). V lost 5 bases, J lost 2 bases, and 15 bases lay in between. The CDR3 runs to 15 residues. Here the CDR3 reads CASSAFGTTNTEAFF. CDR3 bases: TGTGCCAGTAGTGCATTCGGGACCACCAACACTGAAGCTTTCTTT.

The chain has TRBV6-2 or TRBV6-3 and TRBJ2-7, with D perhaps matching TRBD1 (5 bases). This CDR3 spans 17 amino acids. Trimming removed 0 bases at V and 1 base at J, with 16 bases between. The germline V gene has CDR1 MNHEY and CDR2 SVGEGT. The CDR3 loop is CASSYSSPGRTSYEQYF. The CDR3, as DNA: TGTGCCAGCAGTTACTCGAGTCCAGGGCGAACTTCCTACGAGCAGTACTTC.

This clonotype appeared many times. CDR3 sequence (DNA): TGTGCCATCAGTGTGCCAGGGCAGCCCCAGCATTTT. Translation: CAISVPGQPQHF. V gene TRBV10-3 combines with J gene TRBJ1-5; D may be TRBD1 (5 bases). Germline V lookup: CDR1 ENHRY, CDR2 SYGVKD. V lost 4 bases and J 7 bases, leaving 8 bases between the germline ends. The CDR3 is 12 residues long.

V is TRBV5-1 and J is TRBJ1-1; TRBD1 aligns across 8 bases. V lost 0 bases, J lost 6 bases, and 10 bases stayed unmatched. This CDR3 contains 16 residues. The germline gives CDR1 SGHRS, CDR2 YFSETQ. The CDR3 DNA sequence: TGCGCCAGCAGCTTGGGCAGGGGGCAGGGGGCAGCTGAAGCTTTCTTT. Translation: CASSLGRGQGAAEAFF.

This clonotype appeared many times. The CDR3 region is CAWSYGGRSRETQYF. The CDR3 DNA is TGTGCCTGGAGTTATGGGGGGCGTTCCAGGGAGACCCAGTACTTC. The chain uses TRBV30 and TRBJ2-5; possibly TRBD1 or TRBD2 for D (6 bases each). Germline lookup yields CDR1 GTSNPN and CDR2 SVGIG (reference sequence). Trimming shortened V by 2 bases and J by 5 bases, and 18 bases separated the two germline ends. This CDR3 has 15 residues.

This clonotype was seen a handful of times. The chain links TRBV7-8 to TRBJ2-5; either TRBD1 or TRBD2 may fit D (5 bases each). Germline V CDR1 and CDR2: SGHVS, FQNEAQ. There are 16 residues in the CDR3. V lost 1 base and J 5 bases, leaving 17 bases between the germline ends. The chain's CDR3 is CASSLGVGRGSETQYF. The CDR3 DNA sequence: TGTGCCAGCAGCTTAGGTGTGGGTCGGGGCTCGGAGACCCAGTACTTC.

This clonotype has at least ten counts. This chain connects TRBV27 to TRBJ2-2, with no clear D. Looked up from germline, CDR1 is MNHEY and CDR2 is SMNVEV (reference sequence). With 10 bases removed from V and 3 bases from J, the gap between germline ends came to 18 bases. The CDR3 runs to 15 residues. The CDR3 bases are TGTGCCACCCGGTCCTGGAGAGAGTACACCGGGGAGCTGTTTTTT. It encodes CATRSWREYTGELFF.

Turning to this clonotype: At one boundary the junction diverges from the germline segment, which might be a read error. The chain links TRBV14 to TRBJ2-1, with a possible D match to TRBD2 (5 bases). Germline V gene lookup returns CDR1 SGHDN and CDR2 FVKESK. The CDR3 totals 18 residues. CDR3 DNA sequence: TGTACCAGCAGCCGACACCCAAAGGACCTCGCGGGCTACAATGAGCAGTTCTTC. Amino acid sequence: CTSSRHPKDLAGYNEQFF.

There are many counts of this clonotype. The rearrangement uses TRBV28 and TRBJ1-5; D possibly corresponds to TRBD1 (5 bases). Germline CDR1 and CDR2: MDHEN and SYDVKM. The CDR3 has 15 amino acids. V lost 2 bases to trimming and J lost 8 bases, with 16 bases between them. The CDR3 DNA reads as TGTGCCAGCAGTTTAGGGGCAACCCACGGGGAGCCCCAGCATTTT. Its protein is CASSLGATHGEPQHF.